The clone carrying this TCR beta chain appeared a few times. As yet, its antigen is unknown. This sample was taken from a study of blood T cells in healthy people across ages. Background on the study: Template switching picked up about one barcoded beta molecule for each two T cells. Study-level points and caveats: Long-lived donors had more naive CD4+ cells and higher diversity than aged donors. Any changes in expanded clonotypes were possibly confounded, as donor CMV status remained unknown.

This CDR3 has 17 residues. The germline V gene encodes CDR1 MGHRA and CDR2 YSYEKL. Between the trimmed V and J ends, which lost 1 base and 3 bases, there was a span of 16 bases. A second PCR, run for roughly 7 to 12 cycles, used a sample-barcoded 5' primer plus a J-beta primer mix. MiXCR, run by TCRdb on the 5' RACE reads, gives a single entry per CDR3 protein. This table holds 1,300,000 or so distinct CDR3 sequences, approximately 60% found once. Sequenced input: blood. The receptor was isolated from a man younger than 35 in good health. The gene calls are TRBV4-1 and TRBJ2-4; perhaps TRBD1 as D (6 bases). The CDR3 coding sequence is TGCGCCAGCAGCCAAGGTAATCGACAGGTCGGCAAAAACATTCAGTACTTC. The encoded protein is CASSQGNRQVGKNIQYF.